This T cell receptor (beta chain) is drawn from a study of T cells expressing NK-cell markers. A remark on this clonotype: Its antigen is undetermined.

With UMIs, 5'RACE template switching was used to make TCR beta cDNA. TCRdb reanalyzed the 5' RACE reads, giving one entry per CDR3 protein sequence and no DNA. Recorded for this sample: approximately 380,000 distinct CDR3 sequences. Whole-study findings and limits: Among CD8+ T cells from more than five donors, dominant NKG2C+ clonotypes accounted for roughly 1.0-7.0%.

This CDR3 is built from 16 residues. Germline lookup yields CDR1 KGHDR and CDR2 SFDVKD. The sequenced material came from blood T cells: a sorted CD56 or NKG2C T cell subset, CD4+ or CD8+ T cells, or bulk PBMC T cells (not recorded which). The TCR sequence derives from a man aged 18-70 years in good health. The chain joins TRBV24-1 to TRBJ2-1; with no DNA, the TCRdb D assignment of TRBD2 cannot be verified. CDR3 residues: CATSDRTTSGGNEQFF.